Detailed here is one T cell receptor (beta chain). Tagging with unique molecular identifiers was applied to individual cDNA molecules. TCRdb re-called the 5' RACE reads through MiXCR, storing one row per CDR3 protein. The sample contains roughly 62,000 distinct CDR3 sequences, roughly 8.4% of which appear only once. The data were taken from a study of early T cells in non-severe SARS-CoV-2 infection. Sequenced input: whole blood. The sequence was obtained from an adult who was a healthcare worker with PCR-confirmed SARS-CoV-2 infection or an uninfected control (not recorded which).

CDR3: CASSRSGKDTQYF. The CDR3 nucleotides are TGCGCCAGCAGCCGTAGCGGGAAGGATACGCAGTATTTT. This chain uses TRBV5-1 with TRBJ2-3; 8 nucleotides align to TRBD2. Germline CDR1 SGHRS, CDR2 YFSETQ. Unmatched junction bases numbered 4, after V lost 4 bases and J lost 6 bases. The length of the CDR3 is 13 residues. Full variable domain (remainder filled in from reference TRBV5-1 and TRBJ2-3): KAGVTQTPRYLIKTRGQQVTLSCSPISGHRSVSWYQQTPGQGLQFLFEYFSETQRNKGNFPGRFSGRQFSNSRSEMNVSTLELGDSALYLCASSRSGKDTQYFGPGTRLTVL.